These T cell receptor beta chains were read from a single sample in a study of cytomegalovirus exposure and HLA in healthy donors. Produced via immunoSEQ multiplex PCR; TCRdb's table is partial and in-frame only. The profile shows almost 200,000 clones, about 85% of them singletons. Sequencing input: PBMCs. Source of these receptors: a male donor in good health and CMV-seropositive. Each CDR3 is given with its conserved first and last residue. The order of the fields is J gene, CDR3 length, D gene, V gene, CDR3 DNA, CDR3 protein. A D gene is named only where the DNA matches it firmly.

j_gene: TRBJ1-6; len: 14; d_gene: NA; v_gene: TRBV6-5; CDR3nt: TGTGCCAGCATGGAAGGACTTCATAATTCACCCCTCCACTTT; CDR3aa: CASMEGLHNSPLHF
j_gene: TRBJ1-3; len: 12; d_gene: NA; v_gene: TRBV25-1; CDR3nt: TGTGCCAGCCTCAGCTCTGGAAACACCATATATTTT; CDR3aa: CASLSSGNTIYF
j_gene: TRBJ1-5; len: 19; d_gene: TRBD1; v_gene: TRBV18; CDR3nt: TGTGCCAGCTCACCAGCGGGGACAGGAGGCCGTCGGGGCAATCAGCCCCAGCATTTT; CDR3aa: CASSPAGTGGRRGNQPQHF
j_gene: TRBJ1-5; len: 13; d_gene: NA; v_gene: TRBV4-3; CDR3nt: TGCGCCAGCAGCCAAGACCTACTCCAGCCCCAGCATTTT; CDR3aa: CASSQDLLQPQHF
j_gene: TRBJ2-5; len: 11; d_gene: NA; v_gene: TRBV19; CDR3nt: TGTCCCAGGACAGAACTAGAGACCCAGTACTTC; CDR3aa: CPRTELETQYF
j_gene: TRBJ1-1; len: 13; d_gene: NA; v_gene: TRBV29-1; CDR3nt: TGCAGCGTTGGAGGGCAAGGCGGGTTAGGGGCTTTCTTT; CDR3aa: CSVGGQGGLGAFF
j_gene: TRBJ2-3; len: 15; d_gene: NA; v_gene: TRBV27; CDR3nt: TGTGCCAGCAGTTTATCCCCGAGTAGCACAGATACGCAGTATTTT; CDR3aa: CASSLSPSSTDTQYF
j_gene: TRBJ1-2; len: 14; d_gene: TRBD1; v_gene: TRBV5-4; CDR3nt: TGTGCCAGCATCATGGACAGGGCTAACTATGGCTACACCTTC; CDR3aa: CASIMDRANYGYTF
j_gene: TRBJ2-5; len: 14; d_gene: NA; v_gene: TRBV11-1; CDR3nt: TGTGCCAGCAGCTTTCACAGGGATAGGAAGACCCAGTACTTC; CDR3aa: CASSFHRDRKTQYF
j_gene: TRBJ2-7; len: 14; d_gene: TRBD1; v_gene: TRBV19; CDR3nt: TGTGCCAGTAGTACCGGACAGGGATTCCACGAGCAGTACTTC; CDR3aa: CASSTGQGFHEQYF
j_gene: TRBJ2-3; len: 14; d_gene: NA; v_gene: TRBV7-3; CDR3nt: TGTGCCAGCAGCTTGTTGGCGGGCACAGATACGCAGTATTTT; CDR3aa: CASSLLAGTDTQYF
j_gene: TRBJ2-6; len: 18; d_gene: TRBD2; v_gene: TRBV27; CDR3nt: TGTGCCACCGTGACTAGCGGGCAGGGGGTTCCTGGGGCCAACGTCCTGACTTTC; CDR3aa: CATVTSGQGVPGANVLTF
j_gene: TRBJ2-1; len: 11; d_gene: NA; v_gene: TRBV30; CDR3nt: TGTGCCTGGAGTGTCAGCGGTAAGCAGTTCTTC; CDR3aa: CAWSVSGKQFF
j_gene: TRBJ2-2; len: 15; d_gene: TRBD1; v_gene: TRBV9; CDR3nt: TGTGCCAGCAGTGATGGGACAGTGAACACCGGGGAGCTGTTTTTT; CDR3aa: CASSDGTVNTGELFF
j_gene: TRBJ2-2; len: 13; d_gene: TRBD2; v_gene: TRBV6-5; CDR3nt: TGTGCCAGCAGCGGGGGGTTCGCCGGGGAGCTGTTTTTT; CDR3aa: CASSGGFAGELFF